Following are 6 T cell receptor beta chains from one sample sequenced in a study of blood T cells in healthy people across ages. A sample-barcoded 5' primer and a J-beta primer mix were used in a second PCR of about 7 to 12 cycles. TCRdb redid the calling of the 5' RACE reads with MiXCR, one entry per CDR3 protein. The table shows around 1.5 million distinct CDR3 sequences, with roughly 32% occurring only once. Input material: blood. The receptors were gathered from a woman aged 25 to 39 in good health.

This clonotype has more than one count but fewer than ten. The chain is built from TRBV6-2 or TRBV6-3 and TRBJ2-3, with no clear D. V gave up 6 bases and J gave up 3 bases, with 10 bases separating them. The germline V gene encodes CDR1 MNHEY and CDR2 SVGEGT. This CDR3 is built from 13 residues. CDR3 residues: CASSTDGTDTQYF. The CDR3, as DNA: TGTGCCAGCAGCACAGACGGGACAGATACGCAGTATTTT.

This rearrangement joins TRBV12-3 or TRBV12-4 to TRBJ1-1; D may be TRBD1 (6 bases). The CDR3 runs to 15 residues. The V and J ends lost 5 bases and 1 base respectively, with 14 bases between them. The DNA of the CDR3 is TGTGCCAGCAGTATGCGCAGGGGTTGGAACACTGAAGCTTTCTTT. It codes for CASSMRRGWNTEAFF.

This clonotype was recorded only once. The CDR3 nucleotides read TGTGCCAGCAGTGACGGTCTCAACTTGTTCTGCGAGCAGTACTTC. This translates into CASSDGLNLFCEQYF. The V gene is TRBV6-1, the J gene TRBJ2-5; D is undetermined. The DNA end is more similar to TRBJ2-7, so the J call may be wrong. The length of the CDR3 is 15 residues. Germline CDR1 is MNHNS and CDR2 is SASEGT.

This clonotype turned up a few times. The rearrangement joins TRBV3-1 to TRBJ1-2; D may be TRBD1 (6 bases). This CDR3 is 17 amino acids long. Germline CDR1 reads LGHDT; CDR2 reads YNNKEL (reference sequence). V was cut by 3 bases and J by 4 bases, with 21 bases left in between. CDR3 nucleotide sequence: TGTGCCAGCAGCCAGACTTGGGGGGATACAGGGTTCTATGGCTACACCTTC. Translating gives CASSQTWGDTGFYGYTF.

As for this clonotype: The junction differs from germline at one of its ends, possibly a read error. The rearrangement uses TRBV5-6 and TRBJ2-5; D possibly matches TRBD1 or TRBD2 (6 bases each). The length of the CDR3 is 13 residues. Germline V gene sequence: CDR1 SGHDT, CDR2 YYEEEE. This CDR3 is CASSWGAEETQYF. CDR3 sequence (DNA): TGTGCCAGCAGCTGGGGGGCTGAAGAGACCCAGTACTTT.

V and J are TRBV6-1 and TRBJ1-1, with 7 bases identical to TRBD1. CDR1 MNHNS and CDR2 SASEGT come from the germline V gene. This CDR3 comprises 13 residues. Unmatched junction bases numbered 5, after V lost 7 bases and J lost 3 bases. CDR3 sequence: CASTGTAHTEAFF. The CDR3 coding sequence is TGTGCCAGCACCGGGACAGCACACACTGAAGCTTTCTTT.